This note documents a single T cell receptor (beta chain) sequence. Its binding antigen is unknown. The input lacks base qualities; no much larger clone sits a single base away. Each donor gave one peripheral blood draw, approximately 110 mL on average, collected into heparinised tubes. A BD FACSAria II and a panel including CD45RO, CCR7, CD25, CD127, CD95 and CD27 were used to sort naive, central memory, regulatory and stem cell-like memory CD4+ T cells. All sorted populations exceeded 95% purity. Right away, PBMCs were isolated by Lymphoprep density gradient centrifugation and were stained directly, with no culture step. So that batch effects would be minimized, each experiment stained and sorted samples in pairs, pairing one healthy donor with one patient. This entry belongs to a study of beta chain features in type 1 diabetes listed by TCRdb under 2018. A note on the overall study: Mean age, gender distribution, total cell number and subset yield were not different between patients and healthy donors. Across all samples, 107,917,701 sorted cells were examined, and cell number per subset correlated strongly with RNA yield. Whereas all 30 or so donors provided naive and central memory subsets, regulatory and stem cell-like memory subsets were isolated from just 8 patients and roughly 8 healthy donors. In the study, recently diagnosed type 1 diabetes patients and matched healthy donors were compared on the TCRB repertoires of their sorted circulating CD4+ T cell subsets. Overall results and qualifications from the work: Fewer insertions and more nucleotide deletions at VDJ recombination sites were observed in patients with type 1 diabetes, implying thymic rearrangement abnormalities. Naive, central memory and regulatory TCRB repertoires appeared to be more alike among patients than among healthy donors. Sequencing cDNA rather than genomic DNA could over-represent highly expressing activated cells, although activation and CD3 levels did not differ between groups. HLA sub-analyses involved small numbers of individuals, so any influence of HLA type on TCRB rearrangement remained unresolved. A moderate but significant shortening of TCRB CDR3 length was observed in type 1 diabetes patients in all four CD4+ subsets. PCR may preferentially amplify shorter templates, but because patient and control samples were amplified and corrected together, any resulting skew would affect both groups equally.

Inclusive of the bounding cysteine and phenylalanine, the CDR3 is 13 residues long. The CDR3 DNA has 39 bases and is translated from base 1. V has 0 bases trimmed and J has 2 bases trimmed; junction bases matching no gene number 0. CDR1 GTSNPN and CDR2 SVGIG were looked up in the germline V gene (reference sequence). All of the isolated RNA was reverse transcribed with the High Capacity cDNA Reverse Transcription Kit, so expressed TCRB transcripts were sequenced. Deep immunoSEQ sequencing was applied to naive, central memory and regulatory T cell samples, giving an average of approximately 4 million total reads per sample. Sorted cells were lysed in RLT buffer, and RNA was extracted using DNase-treated RNeasy Micro or Mini kits according to cell number. Each cell subset was processed separately to prevent cross-contamination, with patient and healthy donor samples processed together. Using the immunoSEQ multiplex PCR, TCRB sequences were amplified from cDNA into 87-bp fragments spanning the CDR3 region. Amplicons were sequenced on the Illumina HiSeq platform. The authors' pipeline ran thus. Synthetic template baselines were used to correct PCR bias computationally, reads within Hamming distance 2 were collapsed, and singletons that could not be merged were discarded. By aligning reads against IMGT, V, D and J genes, CDR3 length, and insertions or deletions at six rearrangement sites were assigned. Within each subset, clonotype counts were normalized to sorted cell number, and only after that were true diversity and Gini coefficients computed with the tcR R package. The overlap coefficient, calculated on TCRB nucleotide sequences, was used to measure repertoire sharing. Out-of-frame TCRB sequences from naive cells were analyzed to stand in for the pre-selection repertoire. The immuneACCESS repertoire file appears here via TCRdb, limited to in-frame rearrangements. These files lack a portion of the clones; in checked studies, under half of the deficit traces to unresolved V genes, and the cause of the others is not known. That table furnishes V, J and clone size, whereas the DNA furnished D and trimming. For this sample there are around 280,000 clones; 15% appear just once. The ten largest clones add up to 0.015% of the sample.

This TCR was recovered from a man in his late teens or twenties with type 1 diabetes. The specimen sequenced was naive CD4+ T cells from blood. The meaning of the sample's cell subset or site label: true naive CD4+ T cells. The chain employs TRBV30 and TRBJ2-7, with TRBD2 identical over 8 junction bases. This receptor has the CDR3 CAWSVLAAYEQYF. The DNA sequence is TGTGCCTGGAGTGTACTAGCGGCCTACGAGCAGTACTTC.